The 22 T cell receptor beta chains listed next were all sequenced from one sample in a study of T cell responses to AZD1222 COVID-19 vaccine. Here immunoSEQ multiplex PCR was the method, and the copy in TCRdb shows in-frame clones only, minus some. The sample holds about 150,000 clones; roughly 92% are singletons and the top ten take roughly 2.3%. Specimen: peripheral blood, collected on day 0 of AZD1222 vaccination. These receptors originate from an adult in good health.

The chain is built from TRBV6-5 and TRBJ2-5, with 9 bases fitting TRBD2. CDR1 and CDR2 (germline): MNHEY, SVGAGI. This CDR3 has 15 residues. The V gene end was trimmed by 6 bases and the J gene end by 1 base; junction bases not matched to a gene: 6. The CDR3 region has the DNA TGTGCCAGCAGCTTTAGCGGGGGCGTCCAAGAGACCCAGTACTTC. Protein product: CASSFSGGVQETQYF.

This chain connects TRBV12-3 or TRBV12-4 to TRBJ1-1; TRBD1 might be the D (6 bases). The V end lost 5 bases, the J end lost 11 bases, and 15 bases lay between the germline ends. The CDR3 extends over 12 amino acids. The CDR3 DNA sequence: TGTGCCAGCAGTGTGCCGGGGGGCTCGGCTTTCTTT. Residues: CASSVPGGSAFF.

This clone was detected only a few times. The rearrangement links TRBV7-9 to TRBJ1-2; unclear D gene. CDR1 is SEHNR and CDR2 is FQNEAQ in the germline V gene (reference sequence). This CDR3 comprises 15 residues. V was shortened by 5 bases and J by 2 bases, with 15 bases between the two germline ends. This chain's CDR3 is CASSPTGGKNYGYTF. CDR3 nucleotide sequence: TGTGCCAGCAGCCCGACGGGAGGGAAAAACTATGGCTACACCTTC.

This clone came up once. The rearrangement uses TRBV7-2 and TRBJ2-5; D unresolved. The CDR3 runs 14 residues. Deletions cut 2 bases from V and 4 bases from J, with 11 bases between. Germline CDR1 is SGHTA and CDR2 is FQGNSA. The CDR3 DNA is TGTGCCAGCAGCTTACAAGGGTTGGGAGAGACCCAGTACTTC. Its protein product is CASSLQGLGETQYF.

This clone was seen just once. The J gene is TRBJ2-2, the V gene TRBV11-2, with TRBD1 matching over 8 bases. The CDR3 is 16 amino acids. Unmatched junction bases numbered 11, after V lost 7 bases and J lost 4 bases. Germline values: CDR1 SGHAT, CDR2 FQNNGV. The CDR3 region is CASILGQVSSTGELFF. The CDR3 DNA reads TGTGCCAGCATCCTGGGACAGGTTTCAAGCACCGGGGAGCTGTTTTTT.

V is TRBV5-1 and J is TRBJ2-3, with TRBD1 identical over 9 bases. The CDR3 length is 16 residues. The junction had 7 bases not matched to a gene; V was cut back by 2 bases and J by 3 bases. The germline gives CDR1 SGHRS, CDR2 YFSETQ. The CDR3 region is CASSLPKTGGTDTQYF. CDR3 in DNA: TGCGCCAGCAGCTTACCTAAGACAGGGGGTACAGATACGCAGTATTTT.

This CDR3 is CASMARQYNEQFF. Here the CDR3 DNA reads TGTGCCAGCATGGCTCGGCAGTACAATGAGCAGTTCTTC. The chain has TRBV2 and TRBJ2-1, with unresolved D. Trimming pared 7 bases from V and 4 bases from J, leaving 11 bases between. Looked up from germline, CDR1 is SNHLY and CDR2 is FYNNEI. The CDR3 totals 13 residues.

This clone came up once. CDR3 sequence (DNA): TGCGCCAGCAGCTTGCGGGAGTCAACAGATACGCAGTATTTT. Amino acid sequence: CASSLRESTDTQYF. This rearrangement joins TRBV5-1 to TRBJ2-3; D is possibly TRBD2 (6 bases). This CDR3 spans 14 amino acids. Per the germline V gene, CDR1 is SGHRS and CDR2 is YFSETQ. Between the trimmed V and J ends, which lost 1 base and 3 bases, there was a span of 9 bases. The full variable domain, its missing parts supplied by reference TRBV5-1 and TRBJ2-3, is KAGVTQTPRYLIKTRGQQVTLSCSPISGHRSVSWYQQTPGQGLQFLFEYFSETQRNKGNFPGRFSGRQFSNSRSEMNVSTLELGDSALYLCASSLRESTDTQYFGPGTRLTVL.

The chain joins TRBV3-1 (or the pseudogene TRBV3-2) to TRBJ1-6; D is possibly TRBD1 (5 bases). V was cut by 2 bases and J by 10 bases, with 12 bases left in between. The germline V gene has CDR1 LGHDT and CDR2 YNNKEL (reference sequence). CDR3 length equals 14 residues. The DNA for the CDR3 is TGTGCCAGCAGCCAACAAGGGGTTTTATCACCCCTCCACTTT. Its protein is CASSQQGVLSPLHF.

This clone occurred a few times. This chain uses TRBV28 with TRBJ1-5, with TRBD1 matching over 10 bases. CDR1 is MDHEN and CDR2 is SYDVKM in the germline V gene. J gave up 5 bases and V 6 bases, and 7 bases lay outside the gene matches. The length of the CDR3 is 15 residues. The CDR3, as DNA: TGTGCCAGCAGACGGACAGGGGGTACCTATCAGCCCCAGCATTTT. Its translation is CASRRTGGTYQPQHF.

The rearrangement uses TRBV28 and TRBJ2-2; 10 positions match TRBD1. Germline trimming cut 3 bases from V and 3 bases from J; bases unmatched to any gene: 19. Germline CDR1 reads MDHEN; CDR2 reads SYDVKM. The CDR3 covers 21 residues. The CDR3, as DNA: TGTGCCAGCAGTTTCCTGACAGGGGGCGCGTGGGGGAAACCCCACACCGGGGAGCTGTTTTTT. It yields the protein CASSFLTGGAWGKPHTGELFF.

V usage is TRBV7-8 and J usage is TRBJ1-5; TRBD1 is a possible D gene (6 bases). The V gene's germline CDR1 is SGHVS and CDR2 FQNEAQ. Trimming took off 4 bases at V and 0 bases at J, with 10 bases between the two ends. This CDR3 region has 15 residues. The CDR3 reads CASSYRVGSNQPQHF. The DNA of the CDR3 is TGTGCCAGCAGCTACAGGGTCGGTAGCAATCAGCCCCAGCATTTT. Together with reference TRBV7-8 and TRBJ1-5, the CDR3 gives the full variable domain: GAGVSQSPRYKVAKRGQDVALRCDPISGHVSLFWYQQALGQGPEFLTYFQNEAQLDKSGLPSDRFFAERPEGSVSTLKIQRTQQEDSAVYLCASSYRVGSNQPQHFGDGTRLSIL.

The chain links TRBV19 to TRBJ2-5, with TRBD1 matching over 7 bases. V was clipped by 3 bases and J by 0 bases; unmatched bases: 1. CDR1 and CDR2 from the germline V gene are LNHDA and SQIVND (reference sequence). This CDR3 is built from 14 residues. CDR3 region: CASSMDRNQETQYF. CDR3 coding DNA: TGTGCCAGTAGTATGGACAGGAACCAAGAGACCCAGTACTTC.

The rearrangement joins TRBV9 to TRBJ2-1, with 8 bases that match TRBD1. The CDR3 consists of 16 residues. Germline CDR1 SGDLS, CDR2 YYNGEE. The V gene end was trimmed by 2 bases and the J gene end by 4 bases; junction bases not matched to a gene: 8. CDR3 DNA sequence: TGTGCCAGCAGCGTGGGAGGACAGGGTTCGTACAATGAGCAGTTCTTC. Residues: CASSVGGQGSYNEQFF. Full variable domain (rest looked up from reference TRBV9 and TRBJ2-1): DSGVTQTPKHLITATGQRVTLRCSPRSGDLSVYWYQQSLDQGLQFLIQYYNGEERAKGNILERFSAQQFPDLHSELNLSSLELGDSALYFCASSVGGQGSYNEQFFGPGTRLTVL.

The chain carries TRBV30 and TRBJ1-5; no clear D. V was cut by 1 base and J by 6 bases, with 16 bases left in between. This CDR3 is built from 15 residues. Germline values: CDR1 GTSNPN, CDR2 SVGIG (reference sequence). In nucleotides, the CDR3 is TGTGCCTGGAGTGCGGCGGGAGGGTTTACTCAGCCCCAGCATTTT. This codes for CAWSAAGGFTQPQHF.

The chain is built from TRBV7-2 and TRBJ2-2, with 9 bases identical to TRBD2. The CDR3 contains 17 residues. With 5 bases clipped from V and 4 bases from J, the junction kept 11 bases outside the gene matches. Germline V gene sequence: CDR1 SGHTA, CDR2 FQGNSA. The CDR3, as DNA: TGTGCCAGCAGCCTAACTCGCGGGGGGGCGGGCACCGGGGAGCTGTTTTTT. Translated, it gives CASSLTRGGAGTGELFF.

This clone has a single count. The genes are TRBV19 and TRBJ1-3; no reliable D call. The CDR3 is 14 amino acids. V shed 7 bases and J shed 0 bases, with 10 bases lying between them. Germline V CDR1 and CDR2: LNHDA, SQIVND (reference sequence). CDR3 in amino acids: CASKQTVSGNTIYF. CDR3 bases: TGTGCCAGTAAACAAACGGTCTCTGGAAACACCATATATTTT.

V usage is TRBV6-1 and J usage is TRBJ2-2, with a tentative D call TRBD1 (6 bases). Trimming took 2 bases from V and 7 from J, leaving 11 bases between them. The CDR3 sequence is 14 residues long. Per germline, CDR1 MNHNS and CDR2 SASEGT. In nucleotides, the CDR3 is TGTGCCAGCAGTGAACAGGGGAGTAACGGGGAGCTGTTTTTT. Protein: CASSEQGSNGELFF.

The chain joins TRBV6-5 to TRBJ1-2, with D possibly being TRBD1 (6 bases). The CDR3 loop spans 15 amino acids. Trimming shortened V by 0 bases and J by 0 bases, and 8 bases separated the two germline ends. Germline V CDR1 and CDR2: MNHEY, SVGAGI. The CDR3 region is CASSYSRTANYGYTF. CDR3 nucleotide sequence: TGTGCCAGCAGTTACTCGAGGACAGCTAACTATGGCTACACCTTC.

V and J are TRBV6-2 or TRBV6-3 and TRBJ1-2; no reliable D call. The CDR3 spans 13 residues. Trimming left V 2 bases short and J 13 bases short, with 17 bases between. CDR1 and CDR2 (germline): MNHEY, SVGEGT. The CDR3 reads CASSYGSLGLGTF. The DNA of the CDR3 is TGTGCCAGCAGTTACGGTTCGCTCGGGTTGGGCACCTTC.

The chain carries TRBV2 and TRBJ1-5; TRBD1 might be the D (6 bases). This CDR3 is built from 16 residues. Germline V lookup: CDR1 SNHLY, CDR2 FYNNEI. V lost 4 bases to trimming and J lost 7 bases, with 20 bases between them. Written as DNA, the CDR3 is TGTGCCAGCAGTGTCGGGGACACTCCTTCGAGCCAGCCCCAGCATTTT. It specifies CASSVGDTPSSQPQHF.

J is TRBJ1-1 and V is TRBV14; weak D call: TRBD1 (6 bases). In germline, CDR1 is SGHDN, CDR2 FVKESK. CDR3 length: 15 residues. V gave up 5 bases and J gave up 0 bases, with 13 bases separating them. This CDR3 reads CASSVYRDLNTEAFF. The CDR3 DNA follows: TGTGCCAGCAGCGTATACAGGGACCTGAACACTGAAGCTTTCTTT.